These 30 T cell receptor beta chains were all obtained from the same sample, sequenced in a study of cytomegalovirus exposure and HLA in healthy donors. It was with 60 Vbeta and 13 Jbeta primers that the PCR ran. Only in-frame clones appear in the TCRdb table, and some are missing; sequencing was by immunoSEQ multiplex PCR. The listing contains about 160,000 clones. The sample was PBMCs. The receptor set was obtained from a woman aged 55-70 years in good health and CMV-seronegative.

The V call is TRBV7-3, the J call TRBJ2-3; 7 nucleotides match TRBD1. The CDR3 contains 16 residues. In germline, CDR1 is SGHTA, CDR2 FQGTGA. V gave up 3 bases and J gave up 8 bases; unmatched junction bases: 14. CDR3 amino acids: CASSFGTGELSGTQYF. For the CDR3, the DNA is TGTGCCAGCAGCTTCGGTACAGGGGAGTTAAGTGGTACGCAGTATTTT.

CDR3 amino acids: CASSYEPGSYEQYF. In DNA, the CDR3 is TGTGCCAGCAGTTACGAACCAGGCTCCTACGAGCAGTACTTC. The chain has TRBV6-5 and TRBJ2-7; D uncertain. Per the germline V gene, CDR1 is MNHEY and CDR2 is SVGAGI. The CDR3 spans 14 residues. The V and J ends lost 2 bases and 0 bases respectively, with 8 bases between them.

The chain combines TRBV12-5 with TRBJ2-7, with D possibly TRBD2 on 6 matching bases. The V and J ends lost 4 bases and 5 bases respectively, with 18 bases between them. The germline V gene encodes CDR1 LGHNT and CDR2 FRNRAP. The CDR3 extends over 15 amino acids. CDR3 protein: CASGSPRGSGNEQYF. In DNA, the CDR3 is TGTGCTAGTGGTTCCCCTCGGGGGTCTGGCAACGAGCAGTACTTC.

The V and J genes are TRBV4-3 and TRBJ2-1; TRBD2 matches 11 bases. Germline CDR1 and CDR2: LGHNA and YSLEER. CDR3 length equals 16 residues. The V gene end was trimmed by 0 bases and the J gene end by 4 bases; junction bases not matched to a gene: 2. CDR3 nucleotide sequence: TGCGCCAGCAGCCAAGAGCCTAGCGGGGGGTACAATGAGCAGTTCTTC. Amino acid sequence: CASSQEPSGGYNEQFF.

The chain carries TRBV27 and TRBJ2-7; TRBD2 matches at 7 bases. Germline values: CDR1 MNHEY, CDR2 SMNVEV (reference sequence). The CDR3 has 17 amino acids. V lost 6 bases to trimming and J lost 11 bases; unmatched junction nucleotides: 25. CDR3 coding DNA: TGTGCCAGCAGCTTCCCGGGTTTAACTAGATTTGGGAGGGAAGAGTACTTC. It translates to CASSFPGLTRFGREEYF.

The chain recombines TRBV4-2 with TRBJ1-4; the D is unclear. V dropped 0 bases and J dropped 5 bases, with 13 bases sitting between them. Germline V lookup: CDR1 LGHNA, CDR2 YNFKEQ. This CDR3 has 16 residues. CDR3 region: CASSQDSTVENEKLFF. In DNA form, the CDR3 reads TGTGCCAGCAGCCAAGATAGTACAGTAGAAAATGAAAAACTGTTTTTT.

V is TRBV6-5 and J is TRBJ2-2; 9 bases are shared with TRBD2. After removal of 4 bases from V and 6 bases from J, the junction contained 6 bases not matched to a gene. This CDR3 is built from 15 residues. The germline V gene encodes CDR1 MNHEY and CDR2 SVGAGI. The CDR3 DNA reads TGTGCCAGCAGTTCCGTAGCGGGGGTCTCCGGGGAGCTGTTTTTT. The encoded protein is CASSSVAGVSGELFF.

The chain recombines TRBV5-4 with TRBJ2-3; 7 nucleotides align to TRBD1. This CDR3 region has 16 residues. Germline CDR1 is SGHNT and CDR2 is YYREEE (reference sequence). The trim removed 2 bases at V and 1 base at J, leaving 7 bases unmatched. The CDR3: CASSLGGAVGTDTQYF. The CDR3 region has the DNA TGTGCCAGCAGCTTAGGGGGCGCCGTAGGCACAGATACGCAGTATTTT.

The chain is built from TRBV7-9 and TRBJ1-3; D possibly corresponds to TRBD1 (5 bases). This CDR3 has 15 amino acids. The germline gives CDR1 SEHNR, CDR2 FQNEAQ (reference sequence). Deletions cut 5 bases from V and 2 bases from J, with 13 bases between. The CDR3 region has the DNA TGTGCCAGCAGCCAGGAGGGACGGGCTGGAAACACCATATATTTT. It translates to CASSQEGRAGNTIYF.

V usage is TRBV19 and J usage is TRBJ2-7; weak D call: TRBD2 (5 bases). The V and J ends lost 5 bases and 6 bases respectively, with 17 bases between them. Germline CDR1 reads LNHDA; CDR2 reads SQIVND (reference sequence). The CDR3 covers 14 residues. The CDR3 DNA sequence: TGTGCCAGTAGTGCCCGGGATCAAGAGGTCGAGCAGTACTTC. It specifies CASSARDQEVEQYF.

V and J are TRBV7-2 and TRBJ2-5, with D perhaps matching TRBD2 (6 bases). Germline lookup yields CDR1 SGHTA and CDR2 FQGNSA. The CDR3 contains 14 residues. V lost 4 bases and J 2 bases, leaving 11 bases between the germline ends. This chain's CDR3 is CASSSSGLQETQYF. The CDR3 region has the DNA TGTGCCAGCAGCTCAAGCGGGTTACAAGAGACCCAGTACTTC.

This chain joins TRBV10-3 and TRBJ2-7; the match to TRBD2 covers 12 bases. Germline V CDR1 and CDR2: ENHRY, SYGVKD. V shed 8 bases and J 1 base; nucleotides not matched to a gene: 3. This CDR3 comprises 14 residues. In DNA form, the CDR3 reads TGTGCCATCCGGGGACTAGCGGGTTCCTACGAGCAGTACTTC. This encodes CAIRGLAGSYEQYF.

The chain joins TRBV20-1 to TRBJ1-1; no reliable D call. Germline CDR1 is DFQATT and CDR2 is SNEGSKA (reference sequence). This CDR3 comprises 11 residues. V lost 8 bases, J lost 5 bases, and 12 bases lay in between. The CDR3 bases are TGCAGTATGGAGGGAGATACTGAAGCTTTCTTT. It is translated as CSMEGDTEAFF.

The gene calls are TRBV10-3 and TRBJ2-1; 7 nucleotides match TRBD2. The J segment lost 4 bases and the V segment lost 3 bases, leaving 6 bases of the junction unmatched. CDR3 length: 15 amino acids. Per germline, CDR1 ENHRY and CDR2 SYGVKD. The DNA for the CDR3 is TGTGCCATCAGTGAAGGGTCTAGCGGTTACAATGAGCAGTTCTTC. Its protein product is CAISEGSSGYNEQFF.

V usage is TRBV2 and J usage is TRBJ1-1; weak D call: TRBD1 (5 bases). The CDR3 length is 15 residues. V lost 10 bases and J 1 base, leaving 19 bases between the germline ends. CDR1 and CDR2 (germline): SNHLY, FYNNEI. The DNA of the CDR3 is TGTGCCATATCCGCAGGGCCCATATCGAACACTGAAGCTTTCTTT. It encodes CAISAGPISNTEAFF.

The chain joins TRBV7-3 to TRBJ2-6; TRBD1 aligns across 9 bases. Germline CDR1 is SGHTA and CDR2 is FQGTGA. CDR3 length: 18 residues. Trimming cost V 5 bases and J 2 bases; bases outside gene matches: 10. DNA of the CDR3: TGTGCCAGCAGCCCCCGGGGGACAGGGCAGACTGGGGCCAACGTCCTGACTTTC. Its protein product is CASSPRGTGQTGANVLTF.

The rearrangement uses TRBV7-9 and TRBJ2-1; D gene uncertain. The germline V and J ends were trimmed by 5 bases and 5 bases, with 16 bases remaining between them. CDR1 and CDR2 (germline): SEHNR, FQNEAQ (reference sequence). The length of the CDR3 is 15 residues. CDR3 sequence reads: CASSALETLNNEQFF. The CDR3 DNA reads TGTGCCAGCAGCGCCCTAGAGACGTTAAACAATGAGCAGTTCTTC.

J is TRBJ2-5 and V is TRBV7-9, with a weak D call TRBD2 (6 bases). The CDR3 extends over 12 amino acids. V was trimmed by 11 bases and J by 5 bases, leaving 15 bases between them. The germline V gene encodes CDR1 SEHNR and CDR2 FQNEAQ (reference sequence). In DNA, the CDR3 is TGTGCCGGGGCTCGGGGGATGGAGACCCAGTACTTC. It encodes CAGARGMETQYF.

The chain is built from TRBV6-5 and TRBJ2-1; D is possibly TRBD2 (7 bases). This CDR3 spans 14 amino acids. The ends were cut back, 4 bases at V and 8 bases at J, with 15 bases in the middle. Per germline, CDR1 MNHEY and CDR2 SVGAGI. CDR3 sequence reads: CASSSGGPGDEQFF. The CDR3 region has the DNA TGTGCCAGCAGTTCCGGGGGGCCAGGGGATGAGCAGTTCTTC.

This chain joins TRBV18 and TRBJ1-5; D is unclear. CDR3 length: 13 amino acids. The V end lost 6 bases, the J end lost 0 bases, and 6 bases lay between the germline ends. Germline values: CDR1 KGHSH, CDR2 LQKENI. The CDR3 bases are TGTGCCAGCTCCCAGAATAGCAATCAGCCCCAGCATTTT. This translates into CASSQNSNQPQHF.

The chain has TRBV29-1 and TRBJ1-2; tentatively, D is TRBD1 (6 bases). V was pared by 1 base and J by 7 bases, with 10 bases between. The CDR3 is 12 amino acids. Per the germline V gene, CDR1 is SQVTM and CDR2 is ANQGSEA. The CDR3 loop reads CSVEGTDRGYTF. CDR3 sequence (DNA): TGCAGCGTTGAAGGGACAGATCGTGGCTACACCTTC. Drawing the rest from reference TRBV29-1 and TRBJ1-2, the complete variable domain is SAVISQKPSRDICQRGTSLTIQCQVDSQVTMMFWYRQQPGQSLTLIATANQGSEATYESGFVIDKFPISRPNLTFSTLTVSNMSPEDSSIYLCSVEGTDRGYTFGSGTRLTVV.

The V gene is TRBV11-2, the J gene TRBJ1-1; D is undetermined. This CDR3 is built from 14 residues. CDR1 is SGHAT and CDR2 is FQNNGV in the germline V gene. Trimming removed 6 bases at V and 1 base at J, with 12 bases between. CDR3 in amino acids: CASSSRPGNTEAFF. In DNA, the CDR3 is TGTGCCAGCAGTTCACGCCCAGGGAACACTGAAGCTTTCTTT.

The gene calls are TRBV5-1 and TRBJ2-3; tentative D call: TRBD1 (6 bases). Trimming removed 2 bases at V and 1 base at J, with 14 bases between. The CDR3 has 16 residues. Germline V lookup: CDR1 SGHRS, CDR2 YFSETQ. In DNA, the CDR3 is TGCGCCAGCAGCTTTCAGGGGTTTGAGGGCACAGATACGCAGTATTTT. As protein: CASSFQGFEGTDTQYF.

The rearrangement uses TRBV5-6 and TRBJ1-2, with no clear D. V was cut by 4 bases and J by 8 bases, with 15 bases left in between. This CDR3 has 13 amino acids. CDR1 is SGHDT, CDR2 YYEEEE, per germline. CDR3 amino acids: CASSRDQGRGYTF. The CDR3 nucleotides are TGTGCCAGCAGCCGGGATCAAGGCCGGGGCTACACCTTC.

The gene calls are TRBV7-8 and TRBJ2-1; 12 bases align to TRBD2. The length of the CDR3 is 20 residues. After removal of 1 base from V and 1 base from J, the junction contained 11 bases not matched to a gene. Germline V lookup: CDR1 SGHVS, CDR2 FQNEAQ. The CDR3 DNA is TGTGCCAGCAGCTTAGGACTAGCGGGAGTTACGGTAAAGTCCTACAATGAGCAGTTCTTC. Its translation is CASSLGLAGVTVKSYNEQFF. The entire variable domain, with the rest obtained from reference TRBV7-8 and TRBJ2-1, is as follows: GAGVSQSPRYKVAKRGQDVALRCDPISGHVSLFWYQQALGQGPEFLTYFQNEAQLDKSGLPSDRFFAERPEGSVSTLKIQRTQQEDSAVYLCASSLGLAGVTVKSYNEQFFGPGTRLTVL.

The rearrangement uses TRBV9 and TRBJ1-3; unclear D gene. The CDR3 totals 14 residues. Per germline, CDR1 SGDLS and CDR2 YYNGEE. Deletions cut 3 bases from V and 0 bases from J, with 7 bases between. In DNA, the CDR3 is TGTGCCAGCAGCGCGGGGTACTCTGGAAACACCATATATTTT. Residues: CASSAGYSGNTIYF.

This chain links TRBV10-3 with TRBJ2-7; D possibly corresponds to TRBD1 (6 bases). Germline CDR1 reads ENHRY; CDR2 reads SYGVKD. The CDR3 consists of 13 residues. V lost 3 bases, J lost 2 bases, and 8 bases lay in between. CDR3 sequence reads: CAISEKGAYEQYF. CDR3 nucleotide sequence: TGTGCCATCAGTGAAAAGGGGGCCTACGAGCAGTACTTC.

This chain joins TRBV7-3 and TRBJ2-1, with D possibly TRBD2 on 6 matching bases. Germline V CDR1 and CDR2: SGHTA, FQGTGA. This CDR3 is built from 16 residues. Trimming removed 2 bases at V and 8 bases at J, with 19 bases between. CDR3 sequence (DNA): TGTGCCAGCAGCTTAGTAGCAGATCCGGGGGTCGATGAGCAGTTCTTC. It codes for CASSLVADPGVDEQFF.

The V and J genes are TRBV30 and TRBJ1-2; D might be TRBD1 (5 bases). CDR3 size: 11 residues. CDR1 and CDR2 from the germline V gene are GTSNPN and SVGIG (reference sequence). Trimming shortened V by 8 bases and J by 7 bases, and 14 bases separated the two germline ends. The CDR3 DNA is TGTGCCGGGCCGGGGGAAGGTGGCTACACCTTC. Encoded protein: CAGPGEGGYTF.

CDR3 sequence reads: CASREGRNTIYF. CDR3 bases: TGTGCCAGCAGGGAGGGTCGAAACACCATATATTTT. The chain is built from TRBV21-1 and TRBJ1-3. TRBV21-1 is shown as a pseudogene. The CDR3 has 12 residues.